This entry concerns a single T cell receptor (beta chain). Cohorts were determined from participant-reported clinical history. Under the authors' procedure: Scientists estimated how many nucleated cells there were by amplifying reference gene primers. Profiled with immunoSEQ multiplex PCR; TCRdb holds only in-frame clones, not every one. V and J calls and clone size are those listed in that table; D and trimming were worked out from the DNA. The data show approximately 180,000 clones, roughly 77% seen once. These data belong to a study of blood T cell repertoires in COVID-19. Per the germline V gene, CDR1 is KGHSH and CDR2 is LQKENI. The V gene end was trimmed by 6 bases and the J gene end by 0 bases; junction bases not matched to a gene: 4. The CDR3 has 14 residues.

Material for sequencing was PBMCs or T cells enriched from blood (not recorded which). The sequence derives from a woman between 45 and 60 years old with acute COVID-19. This chain joins TRBV18 and TRBJ1-2; TRBD1 aligns across 7 bases. The CDR3 reads CASSEGATNYGYTF. The CDR3, as DNA: TGTGCCAGCTCCGAGGGGGCTACTAACTATGGCTACACCTTC. The full variable domain, rest sourced from reference TRBV18 and TRBJ1-2, is NAGVMQNPRHLVRRRGQEARLRCSPMKGHSHVYWYRQLPEEGLKFMVYLQKENIIDESGMPKERFSAEFPKEGPSILRIQQVVRGDSAAYFCASSEGATNYGYTFGSGTRLTVV.